This paragraph covers one TCR beta chain sequence. Only in-frame clones appear in the TCRdb table, and some are missing; sequencing was by immunoSEQ multiplex PCR. Found here are about 130,000 clones, about 80% of them singletons; the top ten hold approximately 10%. This CDR3 is built from 11 residues. V dropped 6 bases and J dropped 6 bases, with 6 bases sitting between them. Germline lookup yields CDR1 MDHEN and CDR2 SYDVKM. The sample comes from a study of blood T cell repertoires in COVID-19. This chain joins TRBV28 and TRBJ2-1; D ambiguous. The TCR originated in a man aged 60 to 69 with acute or convalescent COVID-19. Material: peripheral blood. The CDR3 region has the DNA TGTGCCAGCAGCCCACTCAATGAGCAGTTCTTC. Its translation is CASSPLNEQFF.